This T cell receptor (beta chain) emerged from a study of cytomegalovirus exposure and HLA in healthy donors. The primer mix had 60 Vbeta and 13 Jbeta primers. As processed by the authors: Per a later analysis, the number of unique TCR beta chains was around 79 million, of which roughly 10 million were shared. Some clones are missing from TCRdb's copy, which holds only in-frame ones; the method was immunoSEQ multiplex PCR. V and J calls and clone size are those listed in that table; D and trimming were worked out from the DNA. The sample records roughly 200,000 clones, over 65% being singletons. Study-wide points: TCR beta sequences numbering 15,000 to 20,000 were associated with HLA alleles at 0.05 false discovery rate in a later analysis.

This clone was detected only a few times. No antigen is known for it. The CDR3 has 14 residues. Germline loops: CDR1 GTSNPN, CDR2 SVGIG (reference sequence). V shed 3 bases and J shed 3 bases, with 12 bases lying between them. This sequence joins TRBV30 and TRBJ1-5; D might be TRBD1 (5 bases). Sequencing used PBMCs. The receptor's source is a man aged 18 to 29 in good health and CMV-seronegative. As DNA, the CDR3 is TGTGCCTGGAGCCCCGGGACTGTCAATCAGCCCCAGCATTTT. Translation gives CAWSPGTVNQPQHF.